This TCR beta chain is from a study of T cells in Graves' hyperthyroidism and ophthalmopathy. Findings and limits, study-wide: Ophthalmopathy was model-predicted a median about 6.7 months pre-onset. Blood also carried most thyroid clonotypes expanded above 0.001. Ophthalmopathy was separated from stable hyperthyroidism by a 13 V-J model.

Amplification of TCR beta CDR3 regions was performed using RNA transcripts as template. During a first-round RT-PCR of the TCR CDR3, the HTBI primer set was used. TCRdb reprocessed the multiplex PCR reads via MiXCR and lists one record per CDR3 protein. Altogether a few hundred thousand distinct CDR3 sequences are present, around 43% being singletons, with the ten largest covering about 43%. This clonotype has only one observation. No antigen is known for it. One end of the junction varies from germline; a read error may be responsible. CDR3 length equals 13 residues. Germline V gene lookup returns CDR1 ENHRY and CDR2 SYGVKD.

The sample was peripheral blood or thyroid tissue (not recorded which). The chain employs TRBV10-3 and TRBJ2-7, with a weak D call TRBD1 (5 bases). The sequence came from an adult woman with Graves' disease, either hyperthyroidism or ophthalmopathy (not recorded which). The CDR3 protein is CAISGRVGYEQCF. CDR3 in DNA: TGTGCCATCAGTGGCAGGGTCGGATACGAGCAGTGCTTC.